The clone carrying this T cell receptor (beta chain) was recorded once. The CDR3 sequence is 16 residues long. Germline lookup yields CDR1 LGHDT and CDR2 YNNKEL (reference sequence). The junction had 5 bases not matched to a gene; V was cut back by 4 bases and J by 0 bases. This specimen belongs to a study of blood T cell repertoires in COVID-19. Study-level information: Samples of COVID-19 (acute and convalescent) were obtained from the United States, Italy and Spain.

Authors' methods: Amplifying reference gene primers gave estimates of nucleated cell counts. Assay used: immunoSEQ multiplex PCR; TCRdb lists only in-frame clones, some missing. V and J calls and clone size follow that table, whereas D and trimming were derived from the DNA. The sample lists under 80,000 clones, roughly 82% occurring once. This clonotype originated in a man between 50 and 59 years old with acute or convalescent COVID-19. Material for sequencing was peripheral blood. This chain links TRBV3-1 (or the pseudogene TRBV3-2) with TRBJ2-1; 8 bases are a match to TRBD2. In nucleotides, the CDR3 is TGTGCCAGCAGCCTCGTCAGCGGGAGCTCCTACAATGAGCAGTTCTTC. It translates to CASSLVSGSSYNEQFF.